A selection of T cell receptor beta chains follows, all from one sample in a study of cytomegalovirus exposure and HLA in healthy donors. TCRdb's table, derived via immunoSEQ multiplex PCR, lists solely in-frame clones and lacks some. The profile shows about 190,000 clones, just under 75% of them singletons. Sequenced input: PBMCs. Receptors were obtained from a young man in good health and CMV-seropositive. CDR3s include the opening cysteine and the closing phenylalanine or tryptophan. The D gene is left open where the match is weak. Size values are once, few and many counts, or a class for expanded clones, and some rows have none.

>TRBJ2-5|-|-|TRBV5-6
CASSWGEREETQYF
TGTGCCAGCAGCTGGGGGGAAAGAGAAGAGACCCAGTACTTC
>TRBJ2-1|once|TRBD2|TRBV10-3
CATAGLAVSYNEQFF
TGTGCCACCGCCGGACTAGCGGTTTCCTACAATGAGCAGTTCTTC
>TRBJ2-7|few|-|TRBV30
CAWSVAGYSYEQYF
TGTGCCTGGAGTGTGGCGGGGTACTCCTACGAGCAGTACTTC
>TRBJ2-3|few|TRBD1|TRBV18
CASSPPQRQGLADTQYF
TGTGCCAGCTCACCACCGCAGCGACAGGGGCTGGCAGATACGCAGTATTTT
>TRBJ1-5|-|-|TRBV6-1
CASSALPTGNNQPQHF
TGTGCCAGCAGTGCTCTCCCCACAGGGAACAATCAGCCCCAGCATTTT
>TRBJ2-5|-|TRBD2|TRBV9
CASSSSRTSSQETQYF
TGTGCCAGCAGCTCATCCCGGACTAGCAGCCAAGAGACCCAGTACTTC
>TRBJ1-5|-|-|TRBV30
CAWSVDGGGNQPQHF
TGTGCCTGGAGTGTAGACGGGGGTGGCAATCAGCCCCAGCATTTT
>TRBJ2-3|-|TRBD2|TRBV19
CASSLYGTSYTDTQYF
TGTGCCAGTAGTTTATACGGGACTAGCTACACAGATACGCAGTATTTT
>TRBJ1-2|-|-|TRBV6-5
CASGGGAGYTF
TGTGCCAGCGGAGGGGGGGCCGGCTACACCTTC
>TRBJ2-5|-|-|TRBV7-2
CASSLTSVQETQYF
TGTGCCAGCAGCTTAACGTCAGTCCAAGAGACCCAGTACTTC
>TRBJ1-5|-|TRBD1|TRBV7-9
CASSRAGQDIHF
TGTGCCAGCAGCCGGGCGGGACAGGACATTCATTTT
>TRBJ1-2|once|TRBD1|TRBV6-5
CASSYSDTGAYGYTF
TGTGCCAGCAGTTACTCGGACACAGGGGCCTATGGCTACACCTTC
>TRBJ1-3|-|-|TRBV15
CATSRDPHSGNTIYF
TGTGCCACCAGCAGAGACCCTCACAGTGGAAACACCATATATTTT
>TRBJ2-1|-|TRBD2|TRBV19
CASSPWTRATHEQFF
TGTGCCAGTAGTCCCTGGACTAGGGCTACCCATGAGCAGTTCTTC
>TRBJ1-2|-|-|TRBV25-1
CASRPGGAGYGYTF
TGTGCCAGCCGACCGGGGGGAGCTGGCTATGGCTACACCTTC
>TRBJ1-2|few|TRBD1|TRBV18
CASSPSEGAPRFGYTF
TGTGCCAGCTCACCTTCAGAGGGGGCCCCTCGTTTTGGCTACACCTTC
>TRBJ2-5|-|TRBD2|TRBV5-1
CASSRGLAGGRGVGETQYF
TGCGCCAGCAGCAGAGGACTAGCGGGGGGGCGAGGTGTTGGAGAGACCCAGTACTTC
>TRBJ2-3|many|TRBD2|TRBV28
CASSPSGRIGTQYF
TGTGCCAGCAGTCCTAGCGGGAGGATCGGTACGCAGTATTTT
>TRBJ2-7|-|-|TRBV11-2
CASSLGPTRREQYF
TGTGCCAGCAGCTTAGGTCCGACTAGACGCGAGCAGTACTTC
>TRBJ1-1|-|TRBD1|TRBV9
CASSQTGANTEAFF
TGTGCCAGCAGTCAGACAGGGGCGAACACTGAAGCTTTCTTT
>TRBJ2-6|-|-|TRBV10-1
CASSVPPSFGANVLTF
TGCGCCAGCAGTGTCCCCCCTAGCTTTGGGGCCAACGTCCTGACTTTC
>TRBJ2-1|-|-|TRBV6-5
CASSYNGEGEQFF
TGTGCCAGCAGTTACAACGGGGAAGGTGAGCAGTTCTTC
>TRBJ1-2|-|-|TRBV5-6
CASSFKDRLYGYTF
TGTGCCAGCAGCTTTAAAGACAGATTATATGGCTACACCTTC
>TRBJ2-5|-|TRBD2|TRBV6-6
CASSRLAGRGETQYF
TGTGCCAGCAGCAGACTAGCGGGGCGGGGGGAGACCCAGTACTTC
>TRBJ1-1|-|-|TRBV30
CAWGRNTEAFF
TGTGCCTGGGGGAGGAACACTGAAGCTTTCTTT
>TRBJ2-7|-|TRBD1|TRBV5-1
CASSFRTRTGDVHEQYF
TGCGCCAGCAGCTTCCGGACTCGGACAGGGGACGTCCACGAGCAGTACTTC
>TRBJ2-7|once|-|TRBV7-2
CASSSGQTNYEQYF
TGTGCCAGCAGCTCCGGACAGACCAACTACGAGCAGTACTTC
>TRBJ2-4|-|-|TRBV28
CASSLARSSQKF
TGTGCCAGCAGTTTAGCAAGGAGCTCCCAGAAGTTC
>TRBJ2-1|-|TRBD2|TRBV7-8
CASTLVGLAGAHYNEQFF
TGTGCCAGCACCCTAGTGGGTCTAGCGGGGGCCCACTACAATGAGCAGTTCTTC
>TRBJ2-1|few|TRBD2|TRBV6-4
CASRGGGPYNEQFF
TGTGCCAGCAGGGGGGGAGGGCCCTACAATGAGCAGTTCTTC
>TRBJ2-3|-|-|TRBV27
CASRSQRTSTDTQYF
TGTGCCAGCAGGTCACAGAGAACTAGCACAGATACGCAGTATTTT
>TRBJ1-5|-|-|TRBV30
CAWSGGGNQPQHF
TGTGCCTGGAGCGGGGGGGGAAATCAGCCCCAGCATTTT
>TRBJ1-5|-|TRBD1|TRBV7-2
CASSSGQGGLSIQPQHF
TGTGCCAGCAGTTCCGGACAGGGTGGTTTGAGTATTCAGCCCCAGCATTTT
>TRBJ2-7|-|-|TRBV4-1
CASSPTGRTYEQYF
TGCGCCAGCAGCCCTACAGGGCGGACCTACGAGCAGTACTTC
>TRBJ2-7|-|-|TRBV28
CASSLFLYEQYF
TGTGCCAGCAGTTTATTCCTCTACGAGCAGTACTTC
>TRBJ1-1|-|-|TRBV5-4
CASSLDRDNTEAFF
TGTGCCAGCAGCTTGGACAGGGATAACACTGAAGCTTTCTTT
>TRBJ2-3|-|-|TRBV28
CASRLGLTDTQYF
TGTGCCAGCAGGCTAGGACTCACAGATACGCAGTATTTT
>TRBJ1-2|-|-|TRBV19
CASSQRGSWGPGYGYTF
TGTGCCAGTAGCCAAAGGGGGTCGTGGGGGCCGGGCTATGGCTACACCTTC
>TRBJ1-5|-|-|TRBV10-3
CAISVHGDSNQPQHF
TGTGCCATCAGTGTTCACGGTGATAGCAATCAGCCCCAGCATTTT
>TRBJ2-3|-|-|TRBV2
CASRAEDTQYF
TGTGCCAGCAGGGCGGAAGATACGCAGTATTTT
>TRBJ2-3|once|TRBD1|TRBV5-1
CASSTGTGSDTQYF
TGCGCCAGCAGCACCGGGACAGGGTCAGATACGCAGTATTTT
>TRBJ2-3|-|TRBD1|TRBV29-1
CSVEDRGRDTQYF
TGCAGCGTTGAGGACAGGGGGCGAGATACGCAGTATTTT
>TRBJ2-1|-|TRBD1|TRBV6-6
CASSWTGGGYNEQFF
TGTGCCAGCAGTTGGACAGGGGGCGGGTACAATGAGCAGTTCTTC
>TRBJ2-7|-|TRBD1|TRBV5-4
CASSFDRAPGYEQYF
TGTGCCAGCAGCTTCGACAGGGCCCCTGGCTACGAGCAGTACTTC
>TRBJ2-1|-|TRBD2|TRBV29-1
CSVEGRTAGVSYNEQFF
TGCAGCGTTGAAGGGAGAACGGCGGGAGTCTCCTACAATGAGCAGTTCTTC
>TRBJ1-4|-|-|TRBV18
CASSPTREGKEKLFF
TGTGCCAGCTCACCAACCAGGGAAGGGAAGGAAAAACTGTTTTTT
>TRBJ2-3|-|-|TRBV7-2
CASSSGLGWGTQYF
TGTGCCAGCAGCTCGGGACTTGGGTGGGGTACGCAGTATTTT
>TRBJ2-7|-|TRBD1|TRBV4-3
CASSQDGTGSNEQYF
TGCGCCAGCAGCCAAGACGGGACAGGGTCCAACGAGCAGTACTTC
>TRBJ1-2|-|-|TRBV30
CAWRGGGGGYTF
TGTGCCTGGAGGGGTGGGGGCGGGGGCTACACCTTC
>TRBJ2-7|-|-|TRBV15
CATSSPLELEQYF
TGTGCCACCAGCAGCCCCCTTGAACTCGAGCAGTACTTC
>TRBJ1-1|-|TRBD1|TRBV10-3
CATVKRDSNEAFF
TGTGCCACCGTAAAACGGGACAGCAACGAAGCTTTCTTT
>TRBJ1-1|few|-|TRBV27
CASSSSPADEAFF
TGTGCCAGCAGTTCAAGTCCGGCGGATGAAGCTTTCTTT
>TRBJ2-3|-|TRBD2|TRBV7-2
CASSSVGLAGKDTQYF
TGTGCCAGCAGCTCTGTGGGACTAGCGGGAAAGGATACGCAGTATTTT
>TRBJ2-1|-|TRBD2|TRBV11-3
CASSLGLAGLRNEQFF
TGTGCTAGCAGCCTTGGACTAGCGGGACTAAGGAATGAGCAGTTCTTC
>TRBJ2-7|once|TRBD2|TRBV11-2
CASSLKAGALYEQYF
TGTGCCAGCAGCTTAAAAGCGGGGGCCTTATACGAGCAGTACTTC
>TRBJ2-2|-|-|TRBV12-5
CASGLRLGAGELFF
TGTGCTAGTGGTTTAAGACTAGGGGCCGGGGAGCTGTTTTTT
>TRBJ1-1|-|-|TRBV7-8
CASSLAPQDSPRNTEAFF
TGTGCCAGCAGCTTAGCGCCACAGGACAGTCCCCGAAACACTGAAGCTTTCTTT
>TRBJ1-2|-|-|TRBV19
CASRAQGSNYGYTF
TGTGCCAGTAGAGCACAGGGATCAAACTATGGCTACACCTTC
>TRBJ1-2|few|-|TRBV15
CATRGGGNYGYTF
TGTGCCACCAGAGGTGGGGGGAACTATGGCTACACCTTC